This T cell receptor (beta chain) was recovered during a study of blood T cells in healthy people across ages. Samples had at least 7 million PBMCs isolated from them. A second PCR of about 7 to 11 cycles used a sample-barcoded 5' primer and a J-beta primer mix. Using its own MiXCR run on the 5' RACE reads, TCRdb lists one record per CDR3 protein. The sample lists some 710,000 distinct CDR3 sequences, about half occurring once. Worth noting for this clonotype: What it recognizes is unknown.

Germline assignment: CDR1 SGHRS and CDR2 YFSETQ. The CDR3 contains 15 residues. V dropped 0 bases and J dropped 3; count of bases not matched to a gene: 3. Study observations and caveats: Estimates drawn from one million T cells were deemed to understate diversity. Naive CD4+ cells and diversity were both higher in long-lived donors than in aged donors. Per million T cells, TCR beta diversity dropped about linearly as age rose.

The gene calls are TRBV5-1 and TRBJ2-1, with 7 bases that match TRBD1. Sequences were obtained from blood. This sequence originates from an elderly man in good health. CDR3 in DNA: TGCGCCAGCAGCTTGGTAGGGACAGACTACAATGAGCAGTTCTTC. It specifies CASSLVGTDYNEQFF.